The 17 T cell receptor beta chains presented below share a single source sample, sequenced in a study of T cell changes during pregnancy in multiple sclerosis. The data were produced by immunoSEQ multiplex PCR, yet TCRdb's version contains in-frame clones alone and is incomplete. The repertoire has over 70,000 clones, approximately 92% of them found once; the top ten carry about 2.8%. The source material was peripheral blood, sampled in the third trimester of pregnancy. These receptors were taken from a female donor in good health, enrolled as a control in a pregnancy study.

The V and J genes are TRBV5-1 and TRBJ1-3; no reliable D call. The CDR3 spans 14 residues. Germline V gives CDR1 SGHRS, CDR2 YFSETQ. Trimming shortened V by 3 bases and J by 2 bases, and 9 bases separated the two germline ends. CDR3 residues: CASSSTNPGNTIYF. The CDR3 region has the DNA TGCGCCAGCAGCTCGACAAATCCTGGAAACACCATATATTTT.

The chain joins TRBV2 to TRBJ1-2, with D possibly being TRBD1 (6 bases). The CDR3 has 15 amino acids. Trimming shortened V by 2 bases and J by 1 base, and 11 bases separated the two germline ends. Germline CDR1 reads SNHLY; CDR2 reads FYNNEI. CDR3 in amino acids: CASSERSGVNYGYTF. DNA of the CDR3: TGTGCCAGCAGTGAAAGGTCAGGGGTTAACTATGGCTACACCTTC.

The gene calls are TRBV28 and TRBJ2-5; 14 bases line up with TRBD2. Germline loops: CDR1 MDHEN, CDR2 SYDVKM. The CDR3 extends over 19 amino acids. The junction had 12 bases not matched to a gene; V was cut back by 5 bases and J by 1 base. The CDR3 DNA is TGTGCCAGCAGTCTCAGACTAGCGGGGGGGCCCGGCCCCCAAGAGACCCAGTACTTC. It is translated as CASSLRLAGGPGPQETQYF.

The chain employs TRBV11-3 and TRBJ2-3; 10 nucleotides align to TRBD2. The CDR3 runs to 16 residues. From germline, CDR1 is SGHNT and CDR2 YENEEA. The V segment lost 3 bases and the J segment 2 bases; nucleotides outside the gene matches: 5. In DNA, the CDR3 is TGTGCCAGCAGCTTGTTAGCGGGGGGTATCACAGATACGCAGTATTTT. This translates into CASSLLAGGITDTQYF.

The gene calls are TRBV11-3 and TRBJ2-7, with D possibly being TRBD2 (6 bases). V lost 2 bases and J 6 bases, leaving 8 bases between the germline ends. This CDR3 has 12 amino acids. Germline V gene sequence: CDR1 SGHNT, CDR2 YENEEA. The chain's CDR3 is CASSLKAGEQYF. DNA for the CDR3: TGTGCCAGCAGCTTAAAAGCGGGCGAGCAGTACTTC. Looking up the rest from reference TRBV11-3 and TRBJ2-7 gives the full variable domain: EAGVVQSPRYKIIEKKQPVAFWCNPISGHNTLYWYLQNLGQGPELLIRYENEEAVDDSQLPKDRFSAERLKGVDSTLKIQPAELGDSAVYLCASSLKAGEQYFGPGTRLTVT.

The chain carries TRBV7-9 and TRBJ2-2, with D maybe TRBD1 (6 bases). V was trimmed by 5 bases and J by 4 bases, leaving 11 bases between them. Germline lookup yields CDR1 SEHNR and CDR2 FQNEAQ (reference sequence). The CDR3 is made up of 14 amino acids. The CDR3 reads CASSPDRSTGELFF. CDR3 sequence (DNA): TGTGCCAGCAGCCCCGACAGGTCCACCGGGGAGCTGTTTTTT.

This clone has a handful of counts. This rearrangement joins TRBV30 to TRBJ1-1; D is perhaps TRBD1 (5 bases). Germline V CDR1 and CDR2: GTSNPN, SVGIG (reference sequence). V lost 1 base, J lost 3 bases, and 6 bases lay in between. The CDR3 loop spans 12 amino acids. The CDR3 sequence is CAWSGGYTEAFF. Written as DNA, the CDR3 is TGTGCCTGGAGTGGGGGCTACACTGAAGCTTTCTTT.

This sequence joins TRBV5-3 and TRBJ1-2, with a tentative D call TRBD1 (5 bases). TRBV5-3 is assigned to the ORF class and has an uncertain function. This CDR3 is built from 13 residues. V shed 0 bases and J shed 8 bases, with 11 bases lying between them. The CDR3 bases are TGTGCCAGAAGCTTGGAGGGGCAGGGAGGCTACACCTTC. Protein sequence: CARSLEGQGGYTF.

This rearrangement joins TRBV6-4 to TRBJ2-1, with 8 nucleotides matching TRBD2. The CDR3 has 15 amino acids. With V trimmed by 2 bases and J by 0 bases, 0 bases remained unmatched. CDR1 is MRHNA and CDR2 is SNTAGT in the germline V gene. The CDR3 reads CASSDGTSSYNEQFF. The CDR3 DNA follows: TGTGCCAGCAGTGACGGGACTAGCTCCTACAATGAGCAGTTCTTC.

This clone was picked up one time. The V call is TRBV11-3, the J call TRBJ2-1; the match to TRBD2 covers 11 bases. Trimming at V came to 9 bases and at J to 4 bases, leaving 14 bases not matched to a gene. The CDR3 extends over 17 amino acids. Germline assignment: CDR1 SGHNT and CDR2 YENEEA. The CDR3 region has the DNA TGTGCCAGGTGGCCCCATCAACTAGCGGGAGTTTACAATGAGCAGTTCTTC. Translation gives CARWPHQLAGVYNEQFF. Looking up the rest from reference TRBV11-3 and TRBJ2-1 gives the full variable domain: EAGVVQSPRYKIIEKKQPVAFWCNPISGHNTLYWYLQNLGQGPELLIRYENEEAVDDSQLPKDRFSAERLKGVDSTLKIQPAELGDSAVYLCARWPHQLAGVYNEQFFGPGTRLTVL.

This rearrangement joins TRBV27 to TRBJ2-7; D perhaps matches TRBD1 (6 bases). The CDR3 covers 13 residues. The germline V and J ends were trimmed by 4 bases and 4 bases, with 11 bases remaining between them. Germline-derived CDR1 and CDR2 are MNHEY and SMNVEV (reference sequence). Here the CDR3 DNA reads TGTGCCAGCAGTTCCCAACAGGGTTACGAGCAGTACTTC. Its protein is CASSSQQGYEQYF.

J is TRBJ2-7 and V is TRBV6-1; 8 bases line up with TRBD1. The CDR3 spans 15 residues. The V gene end was trimmed by 1 base and the J gene end by 4 bases; junction bases not matched to a gene: 6. Looked up from germline, CDR1 is MNHNS and CDR2 is SASEGT. The CDR3 reads CASSEGGTGEYEQYF. In nucleotides, the CDR3 is TGTGCCAGCAGTGAAGGAGGGACAGGCGAATACGAGCAGTACTTC.

This chain joins TRBV7-8 and TRBJ1-2; 8 bases are a match to TRBD1. The CDR3 contains 15 residues. The junction had 5 bases not matched to a gene; V was cut back by 5 bases and J by 0 bases. Per the germline V gene, CDR1 is SGHVS and CDR2 is FQNEAQ. The CDR3 sequence: CASSNRQGPNYGYTF. The CDR3 DNA follows: TGTGCCAGCAGCAACCGACAGGGGCCTAACTATGGCTACACCTTC.

This clone showed up just once. Other DNA sequences in the same sample also yield this CDR3. J is TRBJ2-7 and V is TRBV5-1; 11 bases line up with TRBD2. Trimming took 1 base from V and 2 from J; bases not matched to a gene: 11. CDR3 size: 18 residues. Germline CDR1 and CDR2: SGHRS and YFSETQ. In nucleotides, the CDR3 is TGCGCCAGCAGCTTGACACCTAGCGGGGGGAACAAACCCTACGAGCAGTACTTC. Translation: CASSLTPSGGNKPYEQYF.

The chain recombines TRBV4-2 with TRBJ2-3, with a weak D call TRBD1 (5 bases). Germline lookup yields CDR1 LGHNA and CDR2 YNFKEQ. V was cut by 0 bases and J by 6 bases, with 22 bases left in between. The CDR3 covers 18 residues. CDR3 DNA sequence: TGTGCCAGCAGCCAAGATCATCTAAGGGGTTCATACAGTGATACGCAGTATTTT. The encoded protein is CASSQDHLRGSYSDTQYF.

The chain uses TRBV6-1 and TRBJ1-6, with TRBD1 matching over 9 bases. Germline CDR1 is MNHNS and CDR2 is SASEGT. The CDR3 runs to 17 residues. The V segment lost 4 bases and the J segment 8 bases; nucleotides outside the gene matches: 12. The DNA for the CDR3 is TGTGCCAGCAGTGCCAACAGGGGGCGTTCGATGTATTCACCCCTCCACTTT. The encoded protein is CASSANRGRSMYSPLHF.

CDR3 residues: CASSVIQGAKTEAFF. The DNA of the CDR3 is TGTGCCAGCAGCGTAATACAGGGGGCAAAAACTGAAGCTTTCTTT. This chain connects TRBV7-9 to TRBJ1-1; 9 bases match TRBD1. The length of the CDR3 is 15 residues. Germline loops: CDR1 SEHNR, CDR2 FQNEAQ (reference sequence). V trimming: 5 bases; J trimming: 5 bases; junction bases outside the gene matches: 9.